A single sample gave rise to the 13 T cell receptor beta chains below, sequenced in a study of T cells in Graves' hyperthyroidism and ophthalmopathy. Researchers amplified the TCR beta CDR3 regions from RNA transcripts. RT-PCR in the first round (using the HTBI primer set) targeted the TCR CDR3. TCRdb passed the multiplex PCR reads through MiXCR, listing each CDR3 protein once. The table shows around 570,000 distinct CDR3 sequences, with approximately 20% occurring only once. Sequenced input: blood. These receptors originate from a man aged 35 to 55 with Graves' ophthalmopathy.

The table lists this clonotype with many counts. The chain employs TRBV11-2 and TRBJ2-1; 7 bases match TRBD2. With 5 bases clipped from V and 9 bases from J, the junction kept 4 bases outside the gene matches. This CDR3 has 12 amino acids. Germline values: CDR1 SGHAT, CDR2 FQNNGV. In DNA form, the CDR3 reads TGTGCCAGCAGCCCCGGCGGGGGTGAGCAGTTCTTC. Translating it yields CASSPGGGEQFF.

This clonotype was observed a handful of times. This chain links TRBV6-2 or TRBV6-3 with TRBJ1-2, with 7 bases that match TRBD1. CDR3 length equals 15 residues. After removal of 6 bases from V and 4 bases from J, the junction contained 11 bases not matched to a gene. Germline CDR1 MNHEY, CDR2 SVGEGT. The CDR3 loop reads CASRAYRGQAYGYTF. CDR3 sequence (DNA): TGTGCCAGCAGGGCCTATCGAGGACAGGCCTATGGCTACACCTTC.

This clonotype was observed many times. This chain links TRBV12-3 or TRBV12-4 with TRBJ1-1, with D perhaps TRBD1 (5 bases). V lost 0 bases and J 0 bases, leaving 8 bases between the germline ends. The CDR3 is made up of 15 amino acids. The DNA for the CDR3 is TGTGCCAGCAGTTTAGCCCGGGGACTGAACACTGAAGCTTTCTTT. Translating it yields CASSLARGLNTEAFF.

This clonotype has only a few counts. V gene TRBV20-1 combines with J gene TRBJ2-7; TRBD1 aligns across 8 bases. Germline CDR1 reads DFQATT; CDR2 reads SNEGSKA (reference sequence). The CDR3 spans 15 residues. J lost 3 bases, V lost 5 bases, and 12 bases had no gene match. In DNA form, the CDR3 reads TGCAGTGCTCTCCCCCCCCAGGGGGCCGTCTACGAGCAGTACTTC. Translation: CSALPPQGAVYEQYF.

This clonotype was picked up a small number of times. The chain couples TRBV2 to TRBJ1-5; D is possibly TRBD1 (5 bases). V gave up 8 bases and J gave up 7 bases, with 15 bases separating them. Germline V gives CDR1 SNHLY, CDR2 FYNNEI. The length of the CDR3 is 13 residues. The CDR3 reads CASWGAGQQPQHF. The CDR3 nucleotides are TGTGCCAGCTGGGGTGCAGGGCAACAGCCCCAGCATTTT.

A few counts support this clonotype. The genes are TRBV20-1 and TRBJ2-3, with 9 bases matching TRBD2. CDR1 is DFQATT and CDR2 is SNEGSKA in the germline V gene (reference sequence). The CDR3 extends over 18 amino acids. With V trimmed by 4 bases and J by 0 bases, 14 bases remained unmatched. CDR3: CSAIHPGASGASTDTQYF. CDR3 nucleotide sequence: TGCAGTGCTATTCATCCGGGGGCTAGCGGGGCTAGCACAGATACGCAGTATTTT.

This clonotype was observed at least ten times. The rearrangement links TRBV5-1 to TRBJ2-1; TRBD1 aligns across 8 bases. The CDR3 covers 16 residues. Trimming removed 3 bases from V and 2 bases from J; junction bases left unmatched: 7. CDR1 and CDR2 from the germline V gene are SGHRS and YFSETQ. The CDR3 bases are TGCGCCAGCAGCTCTACAACAGGGGGACCCTACAATGAGCAGTTCTTC. Its protein is CASSSTTGGPYNEQFF.

This clonotype has a count of ten or more. V and J are TRBV2 and TRBJ2-7; 7 nucleotides match TRBD1. The ends lost 7 bases at V and 3 bases at J; junction bases unmatched: 15. The CDR3 has 16 residues. Germline V CDR1 and CDR2: SNHLY, FYNNEI. The CDR3, as DNA: TGTGCCAGCATTGATGGCCGGACAGGACAAATCTACGAGCAGTACTTC. This translates into CASIDGRTGQIYEQYF. The variable domain in full, completed from reference TRBV2 and TRBJ2-7, reads EPEVTQTPSHQVTQMGQEVILRCVPISNHLYFYWYRQILGQKVEFLVSFYNNEISEKSEIFDDQFSVERPDGSNFTLKIRSTKLEDSAMYFCASIDGRTGQIYEQYFGPGTRLTVT.

This rearrangement joins TRBV6-2 or TRBV6-3 to TRBJ1-1, with 7 positions matching TRBD1. Germline V lookup: CDR1 MNHEY, CDR2 SVGEGT. The J segment lost 5 bases and the V segment lost 0 bases, leaving 15 bases of the junction unmatched. The CDR3 sequence is 18 residues long. The CDR3 region is CASSYSRPGTARRTEAFF. DNA of the CDR3: TGTGCCAGCAGTTACTCGAGACCCGGGACAGCGAGGCGGACTGAAGCTTTCTTT.

This clonotype appeared many times. The chain joins TRBV24-1 to TRBJ2-1; tentative D call: TRBD2 (6 bases). V was clipped by 3 bases and J by 4 bases, with 15 bases between them. The germline V gene has CDR1 KGHDR and CDR2 SFDVKD. This CDR3 is 16 amino acids long. CDR3 loop: CATSDKGLGDYNEQFF. The CDR3 DNA follows: TGTGCCACCAGTGATAAGGGACTGGGAGATTACAATGAGCAGTTCTTC.

This clonotype came up a few times. The chain has TRBV6-7 and TRBJ2-7; either TRBD1 or TRBD2 may supply D (5 bases each). TRBV6-7 qualifies as an ORF whose function is uncertain. CDR3 length: 15 residues. Trimming removed 5 bases at V and 0 bases at J, with 14 bases between. CDR3 region: CASSNRDGDSYEQYF. CDR3 DNA: TGTGCCAGCAGTAACCGGGACGGAGACTCCTACGAGCAGTACTTC.

The DNA for the CDR3 is TGCGCCAGCAATCCCGCAGGCCCTCAGAAATACAATGAGCAGTTCTTC. It is translated as CASNPAGPQKYNEQFF. This rearrangement joins TRBV5-1 to TRBJ2-1; unclear D gene. CDR3 size: 16 residues. Germline loops: CDR1 SGHRS, CDR2 YFSETQ. Trimming shortened V by 6 bases and J by 4 bases, and 20 bases separated the two germline ends. Together with reference TRBV5-1 and TRBJ2-1, the CDR3 gives the full variable domain: KAGVTQTPRYLIKTRGQQVTLSCSPISGHRSVSWYQQTPGQGLQFLFEYFSETQRNKGNFPGRFSGRQFSNSRSEMNVSTLELGDSALYLCASNPAGPQKYNEQFFGPGTRLTVL.

This clonotype was counted only a few times. The chain recombines TRBV7-8 with TRBJ2-1; 14 bases agree with TRBD2. The germline V gene encodes CDR1 SGHVS and CDR2 FQNEAQ. Trimming cost V 1 base and J 8 bases; bases outside gene matches: 10. CDR3 length: 18 amino acids. In nucleotides, the CDR3 is TGTGCCAGCAGCTTAGAATCCGGGACTAGCGGGAGAGGGCATGAGCAGTTCTTC. Translation: CASSLESGTSGRGHEQFF.